This TCR beta chain was sequenced in a study of cytomegalovirus exposure and HLA in healthy donors. On the study more broadly: A subsequent analysis stated that the approximately 110 validation repertoires were run on the same platform as the roughly 700 first-cohort repertoires.

Only in-frame clones appear in the TCRdb table, and some are missing; sequencing was by immunoSEQ multiplex PCR. The sample has about 160,000 clones; 89% are singletons. The study's findings and limits: Researchers counted around 180 TCR beta chains as cytomegalovirus-associated. According to reports, the classifier identified cytomegalovirus status with high specificity and sensitivity.

Regarding this clone: What it binds is unknown.

This TCR came from a man in his late teens or twenties in good health and CMV-seropositive. The sequenced sample was PBMCs.

The CDR3 protein is CASSLWTGGMTTEAFF. The DNA for the CDR3 is TGTGCCAGCAGTTTGTGGACAGGGGGGATGACCACTGAAGCTTTCTTT. The rearrangement uses TRBV28 and TRBJ1-1, with 10 positions matching TRBD1. Germline values: CDR1 MDHEN, CDR2 SYDVKM. V lost 3 bases to trimming and J lost 4 bases; unmatched junction nucleotides: 8. The CDR3 runs to 16 residues.